This passage covers 32 T cell receptor beta chains from one sample sequenced in a study of T cells in Graves' hyperthyroidism and ophthalmopathy. Researchers amplified the TCR beta CDR3 regions from RNA transcripts. Initially, a first-round RT-PCR of the TCR CDR3 employed the HTBI primer set. Each CDR3 protein is one row after TCRdb ran MiXCR on the multiplex PCR reads. Counted here are 500,000 to 700,000 distinct CDR3 sequences, about a sixth occurring once; the ten biggest clones make up around 18%. The specimen was blood. Every receptor here comes from a woman aged 18-29 years with Graves' hyperthyroidism.

V gene TRBV2 combines with J gene TRBJ2-7, with D possibly matching TRBD1 (6 bases). The CDR3 loop spans 14 amino acids. Trimming pared 4 bases from V and 4 bases from J, leaving 14 bases between. Per the germline V gene, CDR1 is SNHLY and CDR2 is FYNNEI. CDR3 bases: TGTGCCAGCAGTGTATCCGGACAGTTTTACGAGCAGTACTTC. Translated, it gives CASSVSGQFYEQYF.

This clonotype was observed at least ten times. V gene TRBV5-1 combines with J gene TRBJ2-3; possible D gene TRBD2, 6 bases. Germline-derived CDR1 and CDR2 are SGHRS and YFSETQ. The CDR3 is 18 residues long. Trimming took 3 bases from V and 1 from J, leaving 21 bases between them. CDR3 loop: CASSSPLGRSEGTDTQYF. CDR3 bases: TGCGCCAGCAGCTCCCCCCTCGGGAGATCCGAGGGCACAGATACGCAGTATTTT.

This clonotype was counted a few times. This chain links TRBV24-1 with TRBJ2-5, with 10 bases fitting TRBD1. There are 15 residues in the CDR3. The V and J ends lost 5 bases and 2 bases, in that order; junction bases with no gene match: 4. Germline CDR1 KGHDR, CDR2 SFDVKD. CDR3 DNA: TGTGCCACCAGTGCCGACAGGGGGCCACAAGAGACCCAGTACTTC. Its protein is CATSADRGPQETQYF.

This clonotype has a count of ten or more. V and J are TRBV20-1 and TRBJ2-1; 10 positions match TRBD1. Trimming took 5 bases from V and 8 from J; bases not matched to a gene: 6. Per germline, CDR1 DFQATT and CDR2 SNEGSKA (reference sequence). CDR3 length: 13 amino acids. This chain's CDR3 is CSADPTGGYEQFF. The CDR3, as DNA: TGCAGTGCTGACCCGACAGGGGGCTATGAGCAGTTCTTC.

This clonotype came up many times. The chain carries TRBV20-1 and TRBJ2-7; D is undetermined. Looked up from germline, CDR1 is DFQATT and CDR2 is SNEGSKA (reference sequence). The V end was cut by 3 bases, the J end by 3 bases, with 15 bases between. The CDR3 loop spans 14 amino acids. Here the CDR3 reads CSARGWSLGYEQYF. CDR3 nucleotides: TGCAGTGCTAGGGGTTGGTCCCTTGGCTACGAGCAGTACTTC.

This rearrangement joins TRBV4-1 to TRBJ2-3, with TRBD2 as a possible D gene (7 bases). CDR3 length: 16 amino acids. The ends were cut back, 1 base at V and 3 bases at J, with 14 bases in the middle. CDR1 is MGHRA and CDR2 is YSYEKL in the germline V gene. CDR3 coding DNA: TGCGCCAGCAGCCAAGGTAGAGGGGGAGGGACAGATACGCAGTATTTT. It codes for CASSQGRGGGTDTQYF.

This chain links TRBV29-1 with TRBJ2-7; 9 nucleotides agree with TRBD1. CDR1 is SQVTM and CDR2 is ANQGSEA in the germline V gene. The CDR3 length is 13 residues. Trimming cost V 5 bases and J 5 bases; bases outside gene matches: 7. The CDR3 DNA reads TGCAGCGTTCCCGGGACAGGGATCGACGAGCAGTACTTC. Translated: CSVPGTGIDEQYF.

There are a few counts of this clonotype. This rearrangement joins TRBV6-6 to TRBJ2-4; either TRBD1 or TRBD2 may supply D (5 bases each). This CDR3 spans 17 amino acids. Germline V CDR1 and CDR2: MNHNY, SVGAGI (reference sequence). V was clipped by 1 base and J by 0 bases, with 13 bases between them. The CDR3 DNA reads as TGTGCCAGCAGTTACTTGATGGGGGATCTAGCCAAAAACATTCAGTACTTC. It codes for CASSYLMGDLAKNIQYF.

V is TRBV7-6 and J is TRBJ2-5; 13 bases match TRBD2. From germline, CDR1 is SGHVS and CDR2 FNYEAQ. This CDR3 is 17 amino acids long. The trim removed 5 bases at V and 1 base at J, leaving 7 bases unmatched. The CDR3 sequence: CASSGSGTSGIQETQYF. The CDR3 DNA reads as TGTGCCAGCAGCGGCTCCGGGACTAGCGGGATCCAAGAGACCCAGTACTTC.

The V gene is TRBV6-5, the J gene TRBJ2-7, with 10 positions matching TRBD2. V gave up 2 bases and J gave up 9 bases; unmatched junction bases: 10. The CDR3 length is 15 residues. Germline values: CDR1 MNHEY, CDR2 SVGAGI. Here the CDR3 reads CASSYPLAGARGQYF. CDR3 DNA: TGTGCCAGCAGTTACCCGCTAGCGGGGGCAAGGGGGCAGTACTTC.

This clonotype appeared a few times. The chain couples TRBV5-1 to TRBJ2-3; possible D gene TRBD1, 6 bases. CDR3 length equals 14 residues. Germline V gene lookup returns CDR1 SGHRS and CDR2 YFSETQ. Trimming took 4 bases from V and 2 from J, leaving 11 bases between them. The CDR3 bases are TGCGCCAGCAGCAACGGACAGCTCACAGATACGCAGTATTTT. Protein: CASSNGQLTDTQYF.

About this clonotype: A much larger clone sits a single nucleotide away, making a read error possible. The chain joins TRBV5-4 to TRBJ2-7, with D perhaps TRBD2 (5 bases). CDR3 size: 14 residues. Germline lookup yields CDR1 SGHNT and CDR2 YYREEE (reference sequence). The CDR3 nucleotides read TGTGCCAGCAGCTTGGACGGGAATTCCTACGAGCCGTACTTC. This gives the protein CASSLDGNSYEPYF.

The CDR3: CATSRVGGWETQYF. The CDR3, as DNA: TGTGCCACCAGCAGAGTTGGAGGGTGGGAGACCCAGTACTTC. V is TRBV15 and J is TRBJ2-5, with a tentative D call TRBD2 (6 bases). The V gene lost 1 base and the J gene lost 5 bases, with 11 bases spanning the gap. CDR3 length: 14 residues. CDR1 and CDR2 from the germline V gene are LNHNV and YYDKDF (reference sequence).

V usage is TRBV4-1 and J usage is TRBJ1-2, with a tentative D call TRBD1 (5 bases). The CDR3 spans 14 residues. The germline CDR1 and CDR2 sequences are MGHRA and YSYEKL. Trimming took 0 bases from V and 6 from J, leaving 11 bases between them. The chain's CDR3 is CASSQEPRADGYTF. The CDR3 coding sequence is TGCGCCAGCAGCCAAGAACCCAGGGCGGATGGCTACACCTTC.

The chain carries TRBV11-3 and TRBJ2-4; 7 bases align to TRBD1. The CDR3 has 13 amino acids. Unmatched junction bases numbered 2, after V lost 5 bases and J lost 4 bases. CDR1 SGHNT and CDR2 YENEEA come from the germline V gene. As DNA, the CDR3 is TGTGCCAGCAGCCCGGACAGGAAAAACATTCAGTACTTC. Protein product: CASSPDRKNIQYF.

This clonotype was recorded at least ten times. This rearrangement joins TRBV7-2 to TRBJ2-7; no firm D call. The CDR3 runs 12 residues. V shed 6 bases and J shed 3 bases, with 9 bases lying between them. Germline loops: CDR1 SGHTA, CDR2 FQGNSA. The CDR3 DNA follows: TGTGCCAGCAGTCCAACAGACTACGAGCAGTACTTC. It codes for CASSPTDYEQYF.

At least ten counts were recorded for this clonotype. The CDR3 here is CASNKRENNEQFF. CDR3 in DNA: TGTGCCAGCAATAAGCGGGAGAACAATGAGCAGTTCTTC. The rearrangement joins TRBV2 to TRBJ2-1; TRBD2 aligns across 8 bases. The CDR3 totals 13 residues. Germline CDR1 SNHLY, CDR2 FYNNEI. The trim removed 7 bases at V and 5 bases at J, leaving 4 bases unmatched. Variable domain in full (rest from reference TRBV2 and TRBJ2-1): EPEVTQTPSHQVTQMGQEVILRCVPISNHLYFYWYRQILGQKVEFLVSFYNNEISEKSEIFDDQFSVERPDGSNFTLKIRSTKLEDSAMYFCASNKRENNEQFFGPGTRLTVL.

There are many counts of this clonotype. V and J are TRBV7-9 and TRBJ2-7, with D possibly TRBD1 on 6 matching bases. The V end lost 6 bases, the J end lost 2 bases, and 17 bases lay between the germline ends. CDR3 length: 15 residues. Germline CDR1 and CDR2: SEHNR and FQNEAQ (reference sequence). CDR3: CASRPAHGGTYEQYF. The CDR3 coding sequence is TGTGCCAGCAGGCCAGCGCATGGGGGCACCTACGAGCAGTACTTC.

The chain recombines TRBV4-3 with TRBJ2-1; D gene ambiguous. V lost 3 bases and J 10 bases, leaving 19 bases between the germline ends. From germline, CDR1 is LGHNA and CDR2 YSLEER. The CDR3 totals 15 residues. The CDR3 loop reads CASSQGLEVHNEQFF. The CDR3 DNA follows: TGCGCCAGCAGCCAGGGCCTAGAAGTTCATAACGAGCAGTTCTTC.

This clonotype was counted between two and nine times. The chain employs TRBV20-1 and TRBJ1-2; 9 positions agree with TRBD1. J was trimmed by 3 bases and V by 6 bases; bases with no gene match: 5. CDR3 size: 13 residues. Germline V gives CDR1 DFQATT, CDR2 SNEGSKA (reference sequence). In DNA, the CDR3 is TGCAGTGCAACAGGGGGCGTAGACTATGGCTACACCTTC. Its translation: CSATGGVDYGYTF.

This clonotype turned up a few times. As DNA, the CDR3 is TGTGCCAGCAGCCCCGGCGGCGGGGGAGACACCGGGGAGCTGTTTTTT. This encodes CASSPGGGGDTGELFF. J is TRBJ2-2 and V is TRBV13; 7 positions agree with TRBD2. Germline trimming cut 5 bases from V and 3 bases from J; bases unmatched to any gene: 9. Germline values: CDR1 PRHDT, CDR2 FYEKMQ (reference sequence). The CDR3 is made up of 16 amino acids.

In its sample, this clonotype was seen many times. The chain employs TRBV12-5 and TRBJ2-5, with 8 bases aligning to TRBD2. The V gene's germline CDR1 is LGHNT and CDR2 FRNRAP. Unmatched junction bases numbered 13, after V lost 5 bases and J lost 5 bases. This CDR3 comprises 16 residues. CDR3 sequence (DNA): TGTGCTAGTGGTATTCTGACTAGCGCCCACTTGGAGACCCAGTACTTC. Its protein is CASGILTSAHLETQYF.

This clonotype was observed many times. The V gene is TRBV15, the J gene TRBJ1-1; D not certain. V was cut by 1 base and J by 4 bases, with 13 bases left in between. CDR1 and CDR2 from the germline V gene are LNHNV and YYDKDF (reference sequence). The CDR3 runs to 15 residues. The CDR3 coding sequence is TGTGCCACCAGCAGAGCGAGCGGGATGGGCACTGAAGCTTTCTTT. This sequence encodes CATSRASGMGTEAFF. Combining the CDR3 with reference TRBV15 and TRBJ1-1 gives the whole variable domain DAMVIQNPRYQVTQFGKPVTLSCSQTLNHNVMYWYQQKSSQAPKLLFHYYDKDFNNEADTPDNFQSRRPNTSFCFLDIRSPGLGDTAMYLCATSRASGMGTEAFFGQGTRLTVV.

The CDR3 reads CSVDGAGTGELFF. DNA of the CDR3: TGCAGCGTTGATGGGGCCGGCACCGGGGAGCTGTTTTTT. The chain joins TRBV29-1 to TRBJ2-2, with D maybe TRBD1 (5 bases). Germline values: CDR1 SQVTM, CDR2 ANQGSEA. With 3 bases removed from V and 4 bases from J, the gap between germline ends came to 9 bases. This CDR3 comprises 13 residues.

For this clonotype: A much bigger clone sits one base away, suggesting this may be a read error. The chain couples TRBV29-1 to TRBJ2-7; 10 bases are shared with TRBD2. This CDR3 spans 20 amino acids. The V gene's germline CDR1 is SQVTM and CDR2 ANQGSEA. For the CDR3, the DNA is TGCAGCGTCGAAGGACCAGCGGGAGGGCCGGATACCCTCTTCCCCCACGAGCAGTACTTC. It specifies CSVEGPAGGPDTLFPHEQYF.

This clonotype came up many times. V usage is TRBV6-1 and J usage is TRBJ1-3; TRBD1 matches at 7 bases. Per the germline V gene, CDR1 is MNHNS and CDR2 is SASEGT. There are 14 residues in the CDR3. Trimming cost V 6 bases and J 0 bases; bases outside gene matches: 2. The CDR3 sequence is CASRGQISGNTIYF. CDR3 DNA: TGTGCCAGCAGGGGACAGATCTCTGGAAACACCATATATTTT.

This chain uses TRBV6-1 with TRBJ2-4; the match to TRBD2 covers 8 bases. Germline values: CDR1 MNHNS, CDR2 SASEGT. The CDR3 extends over 15 amino acids. Losses at the gene ends were 0 bases for V and 5 bases for J; bases not matched to a gene: 3. The CDR3 sequence: CASSEAPSGQNIQYF. In DNA, the CDR3 is TGTGCCAGCAGTGAAGCACCTAGCGGGCAAAACATTCAGTACTTC.

This rearrangement joins TRBV6-2 or TRBV6-3 to TRBJ2-2, with D perhaps matching TRBD2 (5 bases). V was trimmed by 4 bases and J by 7 bases, leaving 13 bases between them. CDR1 is MNHEY, CDR2 SVGEGT, per germline. CDR3 length: 14 residues. The CDR3 DNA is TGTGCCAGCAGTTCCGTTAATCGGGACGGGGAGCTGTTTTTT. It specifies CASSSVNRDGELFF.

This clonotype was seen a handful of times. This sequence joins TRBV12-3 or TRBV12-4 and TRBJ1-5; no clear D. The CDR3 runs to 12 residues. V gave up 4 bases and J gave up 7 bases, with 8 bases separating them. The CDR3 reads CASSSTYQPQHF. CDR3 DNA sequence: TGTGCCAGCAGTTCGACATACCAGCCCCAGCATTTT.

V gene TRBV7-9 combines with J gene TRBJ1-4; a possible D gene is TRBD1 (5 bases). The CDR3 sequence is 14 residues long. CDR1 SEHNR and CDR2 FQNEAQ come from the germline V gene (reference sequence). The CDR3 DNA sequence: TGTACGCTTGGGACCGATACAACTAATGAAAAACTGTTTTTT. Protein: CTLGTDTTNEKLFF.

This clonotype was detected many times. The chain combines TRBV6-1 with TRBJ2-7; TRBD1 is a possible D gene (6 bases). Germline V gives CDR1 MNHNS, CDR2 SASEGT. V was pared by 4 bases and J by 3 bases, with 13 bases between. The CDR3 extends over 14 amino acids. CDR3 region: CASSAGARYYEQYF. In DNA, the CDR3 is TGTGCCAGCAGTGCAGGGGCCCGCTACTACGAGCAGTACTTC.

The V gene is TRBV20-1, the J gene TRBJ2-2; the D gene is possibly TRBD1 (6 bases). Trimming took off 6 bases at V and 6 bases at J, with 14 bases between the two ends. Germline V CDR1 and CDR2: DFQATT, SNEGSKA (reference sequence). CDR3 length: 13 amino acids. CDR3 loop: CSAYRAGPGELFF. CDR3 coding DNA: TGCAGTGCCTACAGGGCAGGGCCCGGGGAGCTGTTTTTT.